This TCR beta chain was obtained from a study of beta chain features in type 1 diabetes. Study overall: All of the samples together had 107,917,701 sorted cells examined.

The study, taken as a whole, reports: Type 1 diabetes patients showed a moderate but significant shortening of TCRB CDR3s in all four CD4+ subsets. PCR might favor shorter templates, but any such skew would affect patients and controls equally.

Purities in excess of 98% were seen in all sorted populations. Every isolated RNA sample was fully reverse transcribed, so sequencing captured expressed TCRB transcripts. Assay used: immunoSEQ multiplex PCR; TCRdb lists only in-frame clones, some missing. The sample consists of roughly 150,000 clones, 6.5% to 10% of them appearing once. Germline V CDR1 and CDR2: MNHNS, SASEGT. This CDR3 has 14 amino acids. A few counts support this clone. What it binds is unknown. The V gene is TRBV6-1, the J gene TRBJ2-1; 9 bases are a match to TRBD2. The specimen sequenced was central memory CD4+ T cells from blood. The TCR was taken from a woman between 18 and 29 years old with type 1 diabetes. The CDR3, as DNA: TGTGCATCGACGAGGGGACTAGCTTCTAATGAGCAGTTCTTC. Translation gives CASTRGLASNEQFF.